Listed below are T cell receptor beta chains from one sample, sequenced in a study of blood T cell repertoires in COVID-19. Method: immunoSEQ multiplex PCR; TCRdb's copy keeps in-frame clones and lacks some. This sample carries 150,000 to 200,000 clones, nearly 90% of them seen once, and the ten largest clones take 20% to 25%. Sequenced material: peripheral blood. The receptors originated from a man aged 60 to 69 with active or convalescent COVID-19. Each CDR3 is given with its conserved first and last residue. The order of the fields is V gene, J gene, clone size, D gene, CDR3 DNA, CDR3 protein. A D gene is named only where the DNA matches it firmly. Some rows mark clone size as missing; the rest say once, few, many or name a class of expanded clone.

v_gene: TRBV19
j_gene: TRBJ2-3
abundance: few
d_gene: TRBD1
CDR3nt: TGTGCCACCAAGAGGCGACAGGGGAGCGATACGCAGTATTTT
CDR3aa: CATKRRQGSDTQYF

v_gene: TRBV4-1
j_gene: TRBJ2-2
abundance: .
d_gene: TRBD2
CDR3nt: TGCGCCAGCAGCCAAGCGGGGGGGCCCGGGGAGCTGTTTTTT
CDR3aa: CASSQAGGPGELFF

v_gene: TRBV3-1/TRBV3-2
j_gene: TRBJ1-3
abundance: few
d_gene: .
CDR3nt: TGTGCCGTCCAGGGTTTAGCTGGAAACACCATATATTTT
CDR3aa: CAVQGLAGNTIYF

v_gene: TRBV2
j_gene: TRBJ2-5
abundance: .
d_gene: TRBD2
CDR3nt: TGTGCCAGCAACCGACTAGCGGGAGCTTTCGGGACCCAGTACTTC
CDR3aa: CASNRLAGAFGTQYF

v_gene: TRBV6-5
j_gene: TRBJ1-1
abundance: .
d_gene: TRBD1
CDR3nt: TGTGCCAGCAGTTTTGGGACAGGGAGACCGAACACTGAAGCTTTCTTT
CDR3aa: CASSFGTGRPNTEAFF

v_gene: TRBV28
j_gene: TRBJ2-3
abundance: .
d_gene: .
CDR3nt: TGTGCCAGCAGTTTGTCCGGGACACGAAGCACAGATACGCAGTATTTT
CDR3aa: CASSLSGTRSTDTQYF

v_gene: TRBV5-1
j_gene: TRBJ2-1
abundance: .
d_gene: TRBD2
CDR3nt: TGCGCCAGCAGCTTGCTCACTAGCGGGGGGGCGAATGAGCAGTTCTTC
CDR3aa: CASSLLTSGGANEQFF

v_gene: TRBV7-6
j_gene: TRBJ2-3
abundance: .
d_gene: TRBD2
CDR3nt: TGTGCCAGCAGCTTGGATGGGAGACCCCCAGCGGGGGGGCTCTGCACAGATACGCAGTATTTT
CDR3aa: CASSLDGRPPAGGLCTDTQYF

v_gene: TRBV5-1
j_gene: TRBJ1-6
abundance: .
d_gene: TRBD1
CDR3nt: TGCGCCAGCAGCGCGGTGGCAGGGGGTAATTCACCCCTCCACTTT
CDR3aa: CASSAVAGGNSPLHF

v_gene: TRBV7-9
j_gene: TRBJ1-5
abundance: .
d_gene: TRBD1
CDR3nt: TGTGCCAGCAGCTCGACAGGGGTAAGTCAGCCCCAGCATTTT
CDR3aa: CASSSTGVSQPQHF

v_gene: TRBV10-3
j_gene: TRBJ2-7
abundance: .
d_gene: .
CDR3nt: TGTGCCATCAGTGAGTCTTCATCACTAGCCGCGGTAGGACCTTACGAGCAGTACTTC
CDR3aa: CAISESSSLAAVGPYEQYF